A single sample is the source of the 27 T cell receptor beta chains below, sequenced in a study of beta chain features in type 1 diabetes. General observations from the study: Moderate yet significant TCRB CDR3 shortening was seen in Type 1 diabetes patients in all four CD4+ subsets.

Since all of the isolated RNA was reverse transcribed, expressed TCRB transcripts were what got sequenced. Profiled with immunoSEQ multiplex PCR; TCRdb holds only in-frame clones, not every one. Of 350,000 to 400,000 clones listed, roughly 12% are singletons. These TCRs' antigens remain unknown. The sequenced sample consisted of naive CD4+ T cells from blood. These receptors were collected from a young woman with type 1 diabetes.

CDR3 sequence: CASSSANEQFF. The CDR3, as DNA: TGTGCCAGCAGCAGCGCCAATGAGCAGTTCTTC. This chain uses TRBV5-6 with TRBJ2-1; D unresolved. Per germline, CDR1 SGHDT and CDR2 YYEEEE. This CDR3 comprises 11 residues. The ends were cut back, 4 bases at V and 6 bases at J, with 5 bases in the middle.

This clone was counted a few times. The chain employs TRBV11-3 and TRBJ2-5; 15 nucleotides line up with TRBD2. V dropped 5 bases and J dropped 5; count of bases not matched to a gene: 6. The CDR3 totals 16 residues. Germline CDR1 is SGHNT and CDR2 is YENEEA. CDR3 sequence reads: CASSPTGLAGGETQYF. The DNA for the CDR3 is TGTGCCAGCAGCCCTACGGGACTAGCGGGGGGTGAGACCCAGTACTTC.

This sequence joins TRBV4-3 and TRBJ2-7; 7 bases match TRBD1. Germline-derived CDR1 and CDR2 are LGHNA and YSLEER. The CDR3 spans 14 residues. Unmatched junction bases numbered 5, after V lost 4 bases and J lost 2 bases. The CDR3 here is CASSLRTGAYEQYF. The CDR3 DNA follows: TGCGCCAGCAGCCTCCGGACAGGAGCCTACGAGCAGTACTTC.

This clone occurred a few times. The chain couples TRBV27 to TRBJ2-1; D is unclear. V lost 4 bases and J lost 9, with 19 bases in between. This CDR3 spans 15 amino acids. From germline, CDR1 is MNHEY and CDR2 SMNVEV (reference sequence). The CDR3 spells CASSYQLSGSGEQFF. The CDR3 DNA follows: TGTGCCAGCAGTTACCAACTTTCAGGCTCCGGTGAGCAGTTCTTC.

The chain carries TRBV4-3 and TRBJ1-6; D remains ambiguous. Between the trimmed V and J ends, which lost 0 bases and 0 bases, there was a span of 6 bases. The germline V gene encodes CDR1 LGHNA and CDR2 YSLEER. The CDR3 runs 16 residues. CDR3 bases: TGCGCCAGCAGCCAAGATGGGAGCTCCTATAATTCACCCCTCCACTTT. Encoded protein: CASSQDGSSYNSPLHF.

The chain recombines TRBV6-5 with TRBJ2-7, with 7 bases fitting TRBD1. Germline CDR1 and CDR2: MNHEY and SVGAGI. V gave up 4 bases and J gave up 1 base; unmatched junction bases: 10. The length of the CDR3 is 16 residues. In DNA, the CDR3 is TGTGCCAGCAGTTTAACAGGGGCGACCTTTTCCTACGAGCAGTACTTC. Translated, it gives CASSLTGATFSYEQYF.

This chain connects TRBV11-2 to TRBJ1-2; D not certain. The CDR3 length is 11 residues. Germline V CDR1 and CDR2: SGHAT, FQNNGV. Deletions cut 5 bases from V and 2 bases from J, with 3 bases between. The CDR3 loop reads CASSPNYGYTF. The CDR3 DNA is TGTGCCAGCAGCCCGAACTATGGCTACACCTTC.

Only a few counts were recorded for this clone. The V and J genes are TRBV6-4 and TRBJ1-4; D not certain. Germline CDR1 and CDR2: MRHNA and SNTAGT. This CDR3 region has 13 residues. Deletions cut 5 bases from V and 5 bases from J, with 9 bases between. CDR3 amino acids: CASSRDQNEKLFF. As DNA, the CDR3 is TGTGCCAGCAGTCGAGATCAAAATGAAAAACTGTTTTTT.

This rearrangement joins TRBV7-8 to TRBJ2-1, with a weak D call TRBD1 (5 bases). Germline V lookup: CDR1 SGHVS, CDR2 FQNEAQ. Between the trimmed V and J ends, which lost 2 bases and 6 bases, there was a span of 14 bases. This CDR3 spans 15 amino acids. As DNA, the CDR3 is TGTGCCAGCAGCTTATCAGGACACCCAGGCAATGAGCAGTTCTTC. It translates to CASSLSGHPGNEQFF. Based on the CDR3 plus reference TRBV7-8 and TRBJ2-1, the full variable domain is GAGVSQSPRYKVAKRGQDVALRCDPISGHVSLFWYQQALGQGPEFLTYFQNEAQLDKSGLPSDRFFAERPEGSVSTLKIQRTQQEDSAVYLCASSLSGHPGNEQFFGPGTRLTVL.

This clone has more than one count but fewer than ten. The chain joins TRBV25-1 to TRBJ1-1; D remains ambiguous. Trimming took off 6 bases at V and 3 bases at J, with 14 bases between the two ends. The CDR3 runs 14 residues. Germline V lookup: CDR1 MGHDK, CDR2 SYGVNS. The DNA for the CDR3 is TGTGCCAGCAGGGAAACGGGGAGGGACACTGAAGCTTTCTTT. Protein: CASRETGRDTEAFF. The full variable domain, in which reference TRBV25-1 and TRBJ1-1 provide the parts outside the CDR3, is EADIYQTPRYLVIGTGKKITLECSQTMGHDKMYWYQQDPGMELHLIHYSYGVNSTEKGDLSSESTVSRIRTEHFPLTLESARPSHTSQYLCASRETGRDTEAFFGQGTRLTVV.

This clone was seen a few times. This rearrangement joins TRBV4-2 to TRBJ2-1; D might be TRBD1 (6 bases). Per the germline V gene, CDR1 is LGHNA and CDR2 is YNFKEQ. V was clipped by 4 bases and J by 8 bases, with 21 bases between them. The CDR3 spans 16 residues. The CDR3 spells CASSLQAGQPSDEQFF. DNA for the CDR3: TGTGCCAGCAGCCTTCAAGCTGGACAGCCAAGCGATGAGCAGTTCTTC.

The chain is built from TRBV23-1 and TRBJ2-2; D is unclear. TRBV23-1 has ORF status, its function being uncertain. V was cut by 4 bases and J by 7 bases, with 4 bases left in between. The CDR3 spans 11 residues. This chain's CDR3 is CASSPIGELFF. DNA for the CDR3: TGCGCCAGCAGTCCAATCGGGGAGCTGTTTTTT.

This chain uses TRBV29-1 with TRBJ1-1; D is unresolved. From germline, CDR1 is SQVTM and CDR2 ANQGSEA. The CDR3 consists of 13 residues. V shed 4 bases and J shed 3 bases, with 12 bases lying between them. The CDR3 sequence: CSVATRLDTEAFF. In nucleotides, the CDR3 is TGCAGCGTTGCTACCAGGTTGGACACTGAAGCTTTCTTT. The full variable domain, in which reference TRBV29-1 and TRBJ1-1 provide the parts outside the CDR3, is SAVISQKPSRDICQRGTSLTIQCQVDSQVTMMFWYRQQPGQSLTLIATANQGSEATYESGFVIDKFPISRPNLTFSTLTVSNMSPEDSSIYLCSVATRLDTEAFFGQGTRLTVV.

A few counts support this clone. The rearrangement links TRBV15 to TRBJ1-6; 7 bases align to TRBD1. Germline V lookup: CDR1 LNHNV, CDR2 YYDKDF (reference sequence). This CDR3 contains 13 residues. Losses at the gene ends were 8 bases for V and 7 bases for J; bases not matched to a gene: 5. CDR3 region: CATGHRGNSPLHF. The CDR3 nucleotides read TGTGCCACCGGACACAGGGGAAATTCACCCCTCCACTTT.

CDR3 coding DNA: TGTGCCAGCAGTGTGGCCCTTAAAGAGACCCAGTACTTC. The encoded protein is CASSVALKETQYF. The rearrangement joins TRBV5-4 to TRBJ2-5; D is undetermined. This CDR3 is 13 amino acids long. Germline CDR1 is SGHNT and CDR2 is YYREEE (reference sequence). Trimming pared 5 bases from V and 3 bases from J, leaving 11 bases between.

The table lists this clone with a few counts. This chain connects TRBV18 to TRBJ2-5; 7 nucleotides line up with TRBD2. From germline, CDR1 is KGHSH and CDR2 LQKENI. Losses at the gene ends were 3 bases for V and 2 bases for J; bases not matched to a gene: 3. This CDR3 contains 14 residues. The DNA for the CDR3 is TGTGCCAGCTCACCCGGACTAGATCAAGAGACCCAGTACTTC. It encodes CASSPGLDQETQYF.

This clone occurred a few times. The gene calls are TRBV28 and TRBJ1-5; 10 nucleotides align to TRBD1. The CDR3 has 16 amino acids. The V and J ends lost 3 bases and 2 bases, in that order; junction bases with no gene match: 4. Germline values: CDR1 MDHEN, CDR2 SYDVKM. CDR3 sequence reads: CASSFPGTGGNQPQHF. The CDR3, as DNA: TGTGCCAGCAGTTTTCCCGGGACAGGGGGCAATCAGCCCCAGCATTTT.

The chain combines TRBV7-9 with TRBJ2-7, with 9 bases that match TRBD1. Germline V gene sequence: CDR1 SEHNR, CDR2 FQNEAQ (reference sequence). With 3 bases clipped from V and 2 bases from J, the junction kept 2 bases outside the gene matches. This CDR3 comprises 14 residues. The DNA for the CDR3 is TGTGCCAGCAGCTTCGGGACAGGGCCCTACGAGCAGTACTTC. Its translation: CASSFGTGPYEQYF.

The chain carries TRBV27 and TRBJ1-1, with D unclear. Per germline, CDR1 MNHEY and CDR2 SMNVEV (reference sequence). CDR3 length: 13 amino acids. The V and J ends lost 3 bases and 4 bases respectively, with 9 bases between them. CDR3 residues: CASSLVPGTEAFF. In DNA form, the CDR3 reads TGTGCCAGCAGTTTGGTTCCCGGCACTGAAGCTTTCTTT.

The J gene is TRBJ2-3, the V gene TRBV29-1; the match to TRBD2 covers 8 bases. Germline CDR1 is SQVTM and CDR2 is ANQGSEA. This CDR3 is built from 16 residues. Trimming cost V 4 bases and J 0 bases; bases outside gene matches: 9. CDR3 sequence: CSVGQSSGPSTDTQYF. The CDR3 nucleotides read TGCAGCGTTGGCCAATCTAGCGGGCCTAGCACAGATACGCAGTATTTT.

The chain links TRBV4-1 to TRBJ2-3; D uncertain. The CDR3 is 14 amino acids. Trimming took 4 bases from V and 1 from J, leaving 9 bases between them. In germline, CDR1 is MGHRA, CDR2 YSYEKL. The CDR3 DNA follows: TGCGCCAGCAGCCGTCTCCGGGGCACAGATACGCAGTATTTT. Translating gives CASSRLRGTDTQYF.

This clone came up a few times. The rearrangement uses TRBV7-2 and TRBJ1-1; the D is unclear. There are 13 residues in the CDR3. Germline V gene data show CDR1 as SGHTA and CDR2 as FQGNSA. V lost 0 bases to trimming and J lost 11 bases, with 13 bases between them. For the CDR3, the DNA is TGTGCCAGCAGCTTAGCGGCCGGGTTTGGGGCTTTCTTT. Its translation: CASSLAAGFGAFF. Full variable domain (missing parts from reference TRBV7-2 and TRBJ1-1): GAGVSQSPSNKVTEKGKDVELRCDPISGHTALYWYRQSLGQGLEFLIYFQGNSAPDKSGLPSDRFSAERTGGSVSTLTIQRTQQEDSAVYLCASSLAAGFGAFFGQGTRLTVV.

The V gene is TRBV5-4, the J gene TRBJ1-6; 9 bases are a match to TRBD1. The CDR3 spans 14 residues. Germline lookup yields CDR1 SGHNT and CDR2 YYREEE (reference sequence). The ends lost 5 bases at V and 10 bases at J; junction bases unmatched: 7. Written as DNA, the CDR3 is TGTGCCAGCAGTTGGGACAGGGAGGGCTCACCCCTCCACTTT. Its translation: CASSWDREGSPLHF. Variable domain in full (rest from reference TRBV5-4 and TRBJ1-6): ETGVTQSPTHLIKTRGQQVTLRCSSQSGHNTVSWYQQALGQGPQFIFQYYREEENGRGNFPPRFSGLQFPNYSSELNVNALELDDSALYLCASSWDREGSPLHFGNGTRLTVT.

This clone was observed a handful of times. The V call is TRBV5-6, the J call TRBJ2-1; D unresolved. CDR1 and CDR2 from the germline V gene are SGHDT and YYEEEE. The CDR3 consists of 13 residues. Between the trimmed V and J ends, which lost 1 base and 4 bases, there was a span of 6 bases. CDR3 protein: CASSLKLYNEQFF. The DNA of the CDR3 is TGTGCCAGCAGCTTGAAGCTTTACAATGAGCAGTTCTTC. Full variable domain (rest looked up from reference TRBV5-6 and TRBJ2-1): DAGVTQSPTHLIKTRGQQVTLRCSPKSGHDTVSWYQQALGQGPQFIFQYYEEEERQRGNFPDRFSGHQFPNYSSELNVNALLLGDSALYLCASSLKLYNEQFFGPGTRLTVL.

This clone was picked up a small number of times. This chain joins TRBV29-1 and TRBJ2-5; D remains ambiguous. There are 14 residues in the CDR3. Trimming shortened V by 4 bases and J by 2 bases, and 14 bases separated the two germline ends. The germline CDR1 and CDR2 sequences are SQVTM and ANQGSEA. In DNA, the CDR3 is TGCAGCGTTGGTTTCTATCCCCTACAAGAGACCCAGTACTTC. Translating gives CSVGFYPLQETQYF.

The chain employs TRBV6-5 and TRBJ2-1, with D possibly being TRBD1 (5 bases). CDR1 MNHEY and CDR2 SVGAGI come from the germline V gene. This CDR3 region has 13 residues. Trimming removed 6 bases at V and 4 bases at J, with 10 bases between. The CDR3 DNA reads TGTGCCAGCAGCCCACAGGAGTACAATGAGCAGTTCTTC. It is translated as CASSPQEYNEQFF.

There are a few counts of this clone. The chain employs TRBV6-1 and TRBJ1-1; D gene unclear. In germline, CDR1 is MNHNS, CDR2 SASEGT. Trimming cost V 6 bases and J 1 base, with 6 bases left between them. This CDR3 is built from 12 residues. The CDR3 is CASRQANTEAFF. CDR3 bases: TGTGCCAGCAGGCAAGCGAACACTGAAGCTTTCTTT.